This TCR beta chain stems from a study of graft-versus-host responses after intestinal transplantation. The overall study: All recipients got anti-thymocyte globulin induction, then tacrolimus and steroids for around three years. Study-level results: GvH clones detected in recipient marrow included some appearing first in ileum or blood. Early declines in HvG clones that occurred post-transplant were associated with peak circulating GvH clone levels. Across patients carrying graft-donor T cell macrochimerism, allografts held high graft-versus-host to host-versus-graft clonal ratios.

Concerning this clone itself: Antigen unknown.

Clones were sequenced by immunoSEQ multiplex PCR, and TCRdb holds only the in-frame ones, with some missing. The repertoire holds roughly 89,000 clones, with around 90% as singletons. Germline CDR1 is LNHDA and CDR2 is SQIVND (reference sequence). V was pared by 4 bases and J by 17 bases, with 8 bases of the junction left unmatched. The CDR3 is 12 amino acids. The gene calls are TRBV19 and TRBJ1-6; 7 nucleotides match TRBD1. The TCR was taken from a human donor who received an intestinal transplant. Sequenced material: unstimulated CD4+ T cells sorted from spleen or lymph node cells, taken before intestinal transplant. In nucleotides, the CDR3 is TGTGCCAGTAGTACTCACAGGGGCTCAATCCACTTT. Encoded protein: CASSTHRGSIHF.